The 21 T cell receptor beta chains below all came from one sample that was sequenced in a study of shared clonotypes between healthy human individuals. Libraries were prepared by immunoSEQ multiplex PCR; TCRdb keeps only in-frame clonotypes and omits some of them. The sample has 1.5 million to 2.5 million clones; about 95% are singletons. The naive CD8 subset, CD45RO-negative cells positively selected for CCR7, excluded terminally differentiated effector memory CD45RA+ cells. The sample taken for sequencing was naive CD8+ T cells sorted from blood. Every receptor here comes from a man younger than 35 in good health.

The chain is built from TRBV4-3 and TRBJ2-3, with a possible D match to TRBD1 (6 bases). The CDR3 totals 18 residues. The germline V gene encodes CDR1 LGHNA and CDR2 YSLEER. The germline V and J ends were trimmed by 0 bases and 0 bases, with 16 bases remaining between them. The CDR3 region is CASSQDRGMGWSTDTQYF. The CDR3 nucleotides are TGCGCCAGCAGCCAAGACAGGGGAATGGGGTGGAGCACAGATACGCAGTATTTT.

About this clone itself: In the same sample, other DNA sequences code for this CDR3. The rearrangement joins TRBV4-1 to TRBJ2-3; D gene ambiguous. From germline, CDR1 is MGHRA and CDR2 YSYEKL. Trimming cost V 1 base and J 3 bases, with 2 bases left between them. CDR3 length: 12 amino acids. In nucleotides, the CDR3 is TGCGCCAGCAGCCAAGCTACAGATACGCAGTATTTT. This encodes CASSQATDTQYF.

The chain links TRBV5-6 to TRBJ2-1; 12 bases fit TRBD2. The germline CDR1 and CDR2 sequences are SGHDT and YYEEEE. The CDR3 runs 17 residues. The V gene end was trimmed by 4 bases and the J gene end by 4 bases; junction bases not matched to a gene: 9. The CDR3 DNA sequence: TGTGCCAGCAGCCGGAAAGGACTAGCGGGGCAGTACAATGAGCAGTTCTTC. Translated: CASSRKGLAGQYNEQFF.

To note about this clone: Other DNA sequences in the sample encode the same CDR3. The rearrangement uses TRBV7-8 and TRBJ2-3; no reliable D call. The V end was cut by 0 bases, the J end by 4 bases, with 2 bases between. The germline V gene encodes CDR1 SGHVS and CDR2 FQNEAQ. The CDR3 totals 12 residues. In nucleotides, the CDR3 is TGTGCCAGCAGCTTAGCCGCAGATACGCAGTATTTT. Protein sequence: CASSLAADTQYF.

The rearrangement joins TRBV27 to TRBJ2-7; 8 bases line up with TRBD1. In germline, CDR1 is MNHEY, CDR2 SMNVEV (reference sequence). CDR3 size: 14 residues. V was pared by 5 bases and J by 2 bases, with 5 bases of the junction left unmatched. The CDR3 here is CASSRRQGTYEQYF. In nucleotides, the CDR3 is TGTGCCAGCAGTCGACGACAGGGGACCTACGAGCAGTACTTC.

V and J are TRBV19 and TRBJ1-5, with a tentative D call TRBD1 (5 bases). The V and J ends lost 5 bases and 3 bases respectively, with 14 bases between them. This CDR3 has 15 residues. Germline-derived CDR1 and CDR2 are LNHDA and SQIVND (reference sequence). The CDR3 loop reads CASSWDLDINQPQHF. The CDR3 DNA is TGTGCCAGTAGTTGGGACTTGGACATCAATCAGCCCCAGCATTTT.

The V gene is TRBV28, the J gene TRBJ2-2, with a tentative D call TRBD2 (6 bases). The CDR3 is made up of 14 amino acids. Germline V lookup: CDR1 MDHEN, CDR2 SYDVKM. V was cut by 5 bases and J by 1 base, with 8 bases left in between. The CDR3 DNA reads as TGTGCCAGCAGTAGGGACTGGAACACCGGGGAGCTGTTTTTT. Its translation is CASSRDWNTGELFF.

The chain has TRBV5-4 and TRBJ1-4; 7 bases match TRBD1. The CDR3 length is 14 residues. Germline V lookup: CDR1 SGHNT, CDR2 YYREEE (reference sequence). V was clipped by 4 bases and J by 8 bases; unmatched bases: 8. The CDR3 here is CASSLDRFGEKLFF. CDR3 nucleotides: TGTGCCAGCAGCCTGGACAGGTTCGGGGAAAAACTGTTTTTT. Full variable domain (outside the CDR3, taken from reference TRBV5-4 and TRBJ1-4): ETGVTQSPTHLIKTRGQQVTLRCSSQSGHNTVSWYQQALGQGPQFIFQYYREEENGRGNFPPRFSGLQFPNYSSELNVNALELDDSALYLCASSLDRFGEKLFFGSGTQLSVL.

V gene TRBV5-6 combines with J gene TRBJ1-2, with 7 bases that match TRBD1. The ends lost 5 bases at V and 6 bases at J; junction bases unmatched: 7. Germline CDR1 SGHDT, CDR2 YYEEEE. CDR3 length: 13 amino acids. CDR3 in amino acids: CASRLQGIHGYTF. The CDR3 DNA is TGTGCCAGCAGATTACAGGGGATCCATGGCTACACCTTC.

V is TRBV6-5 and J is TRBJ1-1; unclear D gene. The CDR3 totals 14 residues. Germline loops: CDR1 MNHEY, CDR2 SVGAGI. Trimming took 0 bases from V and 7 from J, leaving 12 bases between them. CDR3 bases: TGTGCCAGCAGTTACTCCCCGGGGATTAGTGAAGCTTTCTTT. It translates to CASSYSPGISEAFF.

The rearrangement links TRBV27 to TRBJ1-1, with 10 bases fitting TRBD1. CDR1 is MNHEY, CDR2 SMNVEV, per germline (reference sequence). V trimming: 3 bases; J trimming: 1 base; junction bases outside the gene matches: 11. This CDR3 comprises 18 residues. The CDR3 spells CASSLLLGQGLANTEAFF. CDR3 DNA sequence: TGTGCCAGCAGTTTGCTTCTGGGACAGGGGTTGGCGAACACTGAAGCTTTCTTT.

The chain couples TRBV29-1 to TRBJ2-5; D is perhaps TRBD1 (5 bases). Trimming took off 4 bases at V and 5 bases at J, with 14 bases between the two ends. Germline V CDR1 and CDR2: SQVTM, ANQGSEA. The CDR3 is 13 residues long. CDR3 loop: CSVARRVMETQYF. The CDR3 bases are TGCAGCGTTGCACGCAGGGTGATGGAGACCCAGTACTTC.

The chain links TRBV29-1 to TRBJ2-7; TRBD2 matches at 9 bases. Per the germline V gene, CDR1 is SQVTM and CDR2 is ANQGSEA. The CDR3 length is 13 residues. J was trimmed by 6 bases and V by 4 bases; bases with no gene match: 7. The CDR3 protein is CSVGLAGKVEQYF. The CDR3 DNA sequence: TGCAGCGTTGGGCTAGCGGGAAAGGTCGAGCAGTACTTC.

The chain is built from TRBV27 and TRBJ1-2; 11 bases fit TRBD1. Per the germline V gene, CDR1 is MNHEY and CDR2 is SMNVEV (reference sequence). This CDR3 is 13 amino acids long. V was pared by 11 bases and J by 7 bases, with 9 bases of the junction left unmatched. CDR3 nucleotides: TGTGCCGTTAGGACAGGGGGCTTCAGTGGCTACACCTTC. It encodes CAVRTGGFSGYTF.

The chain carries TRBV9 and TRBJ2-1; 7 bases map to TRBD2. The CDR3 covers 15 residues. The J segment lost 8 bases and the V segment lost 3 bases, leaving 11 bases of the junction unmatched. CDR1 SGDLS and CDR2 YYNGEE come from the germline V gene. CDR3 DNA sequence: TGTGCCAGCAGCGGAGGACTAGGAACCGTCGATGAGCAGTTCTTC. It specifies CASSGGLGTVDEQFF.

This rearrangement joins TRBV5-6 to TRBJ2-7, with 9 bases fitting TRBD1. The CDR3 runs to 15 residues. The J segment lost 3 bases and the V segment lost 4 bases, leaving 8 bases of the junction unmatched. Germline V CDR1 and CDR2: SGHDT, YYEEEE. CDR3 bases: TGTGCCAGCAGCCCGGACGGGACAGGGAGCTACGAGCAGTACTTC. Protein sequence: CASSPDGTGSYEQYF. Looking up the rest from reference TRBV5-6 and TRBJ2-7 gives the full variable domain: DAGVTQSPTHLIKTRGQQVTLRCSPKSGHDTVSWYQQALGQGPQFIFQYYEEEERQRGNFPDRFSGHQFPNYSSELNVNALLLGDSALYLCASSPDGTGSYEQYFGPGTRLTVT.

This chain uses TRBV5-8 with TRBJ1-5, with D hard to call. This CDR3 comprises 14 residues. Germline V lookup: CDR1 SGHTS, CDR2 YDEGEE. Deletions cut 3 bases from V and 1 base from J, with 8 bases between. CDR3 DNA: TGTGCCAGCAGCTCTGATGTGAGCAATCAGCCCCAGCATTTT. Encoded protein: CASSSDVSNQPQHF.

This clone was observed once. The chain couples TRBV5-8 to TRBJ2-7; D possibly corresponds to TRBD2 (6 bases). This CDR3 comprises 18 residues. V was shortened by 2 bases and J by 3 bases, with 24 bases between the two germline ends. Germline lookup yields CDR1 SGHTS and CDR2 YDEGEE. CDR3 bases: TGTGCCAGCAGCTTCGCGGGACTTATTTTGGAGTCAAACTACGAGCAGTACTTC. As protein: CASSFAGLILESNYEQYF.

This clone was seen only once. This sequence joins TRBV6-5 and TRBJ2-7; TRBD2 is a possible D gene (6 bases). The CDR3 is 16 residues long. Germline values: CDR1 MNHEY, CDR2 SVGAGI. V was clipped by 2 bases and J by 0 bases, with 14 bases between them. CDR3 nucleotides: TGTGCCAGCAGTTACGGGGGGTCCCCGCCCTCCTACGAGCAGTACTTC. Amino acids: CASSYGGSPPSYEQYF.

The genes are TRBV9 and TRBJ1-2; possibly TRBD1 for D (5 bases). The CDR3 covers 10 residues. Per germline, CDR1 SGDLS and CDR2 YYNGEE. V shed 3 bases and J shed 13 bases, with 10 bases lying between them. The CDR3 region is CASSAGRFTF. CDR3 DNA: TGTGCCAGCAGCGCAGGGAGGTTCACCTTC.

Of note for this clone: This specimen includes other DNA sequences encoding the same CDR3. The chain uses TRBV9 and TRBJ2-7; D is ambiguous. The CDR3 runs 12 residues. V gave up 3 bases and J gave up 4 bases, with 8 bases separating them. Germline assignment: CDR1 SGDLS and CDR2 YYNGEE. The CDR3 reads CASSGLGYEQYF. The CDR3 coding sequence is TGTGCCAGCAGCGGACTGGGGTACGAGCAGTACTTC.